One and the same sample provided the 25 T cell receptor beta chains below, sequenced in a study of blood T cell repertoires in COVID-19. The method was immunoSEQ multiplex PCR; TCRdb's version includes in-frame clones alone and lacks a portion of them. This sample has about 410,000 clones, with 89% found just once. The sequenced material came from peripheral blood. The origin of the receptors is a woman in her 40s with COVID-19, enrolled during active disease.

The chain combines TRBV5-4 with TRBJ2-3; TRBD2 agrees at 11 bases. Germline CDR1 is SGHNT and CDR2 is YYREEE (reference sequence). Germline trimming cut 4 bases from V and 3 bases from J; bases unmatched to any gene: 10. CDR3 length: 17 residues. DNA for the CDR3: TGTGCCAGCAGCCCCTACTATAGCGGGAGGGGGACAGATACGCAGTATTTT. This sequence encodes CASSPYYSGRGTDTQYF.

The chain employs TRBV2 and TRBJ1-2, with D possibly being TRBD1 (6 bases). Germline V gives CDR1 SNHLY, CDR2 FYNNEI. This CDR3 spans 14 amino acids. The germline V and J ends were trimmed by 4 bases and 2 bases, with 11 bases remaining between them. CDR3 in DNA: TGTGCCAGCAGTGCTCAGGGGCCAAACTATGGCTACACCTTC. This encodes CASSAQGPNYGYTF.

This clone has only a few counts. Other DNA sequences in this specimen translate into the identical CDR3. This sequence joins TRBV9 and TRBJ1-5; D perhaps matches TRBD1 (5 bases). The V gene's germline CDR1 is SGDLS and CDR2 YYNGEE. This CDR3 has 14 residues. The V gene lost 2 bases and the J gene lost 0 bases, with 6 bases spanning the gap. CDR3 nucleotide sequence: TGTGCCAGCAGCGTGACAGATAGCAATCAGCCCCAGCATTTT. Protein product: CASSVTDSNQPQHF.

This chain joins TRBV27 and TRBJ1-2; 8 nucleotides agree with TRBD1. The V gene end was trimmed by 5 bases and the J gene end by 2 bases; junction bases not matched to a gene: 10. Germline loops: CDR1 MNHEY, CDR2 SMNVEV (reference sequence). This CDR3 is built from 16 residues. CDR3 DNA sequence: TGTGCCAGCAGTCCCGGGTGGGACAGGAGAAACTATGGCTACACCTTC. Translating it yields CASSPGWDRRNYGYTF.

This chain joins TRBV27 and TRBJ1-5; 10 bases are a match to TRBD1. CDR1 and CDR2 from the germline V gene are MNHEY and SMNVEV (reference sequence). There are 19 residues in the CDR3. With V trimmed by 8 bases and J by 2 bases, 18 bases remained unmatched. The CDR3 protein is CASPTPLEGTGVCNQPQHF. In nucleotides, the CDR3 is TGTGCCAGCCCCACGCCGTTGGAGGGGACAGGGGTATGCAATCAGCCCCAGCATTTT.

This clone was picked up a small number of times. The chain combines TRBV20-1 with TRBJ2-5; D is perhaps TRBD1 (6 bases). The length of the CDR3 is 15 residues. Per the germline V gene, CDR1 is DFQATT and CDR2 is SNEGSKA (reference sequence). V lost 3 bases to trimming and J lost 0 bases, with 14 bases between them. CDR3: CSASWTASNQETQYF. CDR3 in DNA: TGCAGTGCTAGTTGGACAGCTAGTAACCAAGAGACCCAGTACTTC.

V usage is TRBV28 and J usage is TRBJ1-5; 8 bases map to TRBD1. The CDR3 totals 14 residues. The V segment lost 5 bases and the J segment 9 bases; nucleotides outside the gene matches: 9. Germline CDR1 reads MDHEN; CDR2 reads SYDVKM. This CDR3 reads CASSQDRALRPQHF. The CDR3 DNA reads TGTGCCAGCAGTCAGGACAGGGCTTTGAGGCCCCAGCATTTT. Supplemented by reference TRBV28 and TRBJ1-5, the full variable domain reads DVKVTQSSRYLVKRTGEKVFLECVQDMDHENMFWYRQDPGLGLRLIYFSYDVKMKEKGDIPEGYSVSREKKERFSLILESASTNQTSMYLCASSQDRALRPQHFGDGTRLSIL.

J is TRBJ2-7 and V is TRBV19; 8 nucleotides match TRBD1. The CDR3 consists of 12 residues. The V and J ends lost 9 bases and 3 bases, in that order; junction bases with no gene match: 4. Germline loops: CDR1 LNHDA, CDR2 SQIVND (reference sequence). CDR3 DNA: TGTGCCAGACCGGGACAGGTCTACGAGCAGTACTTC. Translating it yields CARPGQVYEQYF.

This sequence joins TRBV28 and TRBJ1-4; 7 nucleotides align to TRBD1. The CDR3 sequence is 15 residues long. CDR1 MDHEN and CDR2 SYDVKM come from the germline V gene. V was pared by 7 bases and J by 4 bases, with 9 bases of the junction left unmatched. The CDR3 DNA reads as TGTGCCAGCACCGATCCGGGACAGAGTAATGAAAAACTGTTTTTT. Amino acids: CASTDPGQSNEKLFF.

This clone came up a few times. This sequence joins TRBV2 and TRBJ1-1; maybe TRBD1 (5 bases). Germline CDR1 and CDR2: SNHLY and FYNNEI. Trimming took off 7 bases at V and 10 bases at J, with 16 bases between the two ends. CDR3 length: 12 amino acids. CDR3 amino acids: CASTQTQGRAFF. The CDR3 DNA follows: TGTGCCAGCACCCAAACGCAGGGAAGAGCTTTCTTT.

The genes are TRBV28 and TRBJ2-7, with 10 bases fitting TRBD2. Germline V gene data show CDR1 as MDHEN and CDR2 as SYDVKM. Trimming cost V 10 bases and J 1 base; bases outside gene matches: 16. The CDR3 totals 17 residues. The DNA of the CDR3 is TGTGCCACCGAGATATCCCCGGTGGGACTAGCGTCCTACGAGCAGTACTTC. It translates to CATEISPVGLASYEQYF.

This clone was seen a single time. The rearrangement links TRBV30 to TRBJ1-1, with no clear D. From germline, CDR1 is GTSNPN and CDR2 SVGIG (reference sequence). The CDR3 is made up of 14 amino acids. Between the trimmed V and J ends, which lost 3 bases and 1 base, there was a span of 12 bases. The CDR3 region is CAWRIGVWNTEAFF. CDR3 coding DNA: TGTGCCTGGAGGATCGGGGTCTGGAACACTGAAGCTTTCTTT.

This chain uses TRBV27 with TRBJ2-7; TRBD2 aligns across 7 bases. Germline V gene sequence: CDR1 MNHEY, CDR2 SMNVEV (reference sequence). The trim removed 5 bases at V and 4 bases at J, leaving 11 bases unmatched. The CDR3 contains 15 residues. DNA of the CDR3: TGTGCCAGCAGTGCTAGCGGCGGGAGAGCGTACGAGCAGTACTTC. This codes for CASSASGGRAYEQYF.

DNA for the CDR3: TGTGCCAGTAGCTCCCTACTAGCGGCTGCCTACAATGAGCAGTTCTTC. Protein sequence: CASSSLLAAAYNEQFF. The chain recombines TRBV19 with TRBJ2-1; 8 bases fit TRBD2. CDR1 is LNHDA, CDR2 SQIVND, per germline (reference sequence). Trimming removed 6 bases from V and 2 bases from J; junction bases left unmatched: 9. This CDR3 contains 16 residues.

This clone was picked up one time. The chain carries TRBV5-4 and TRBJ1-1; maybe TRBD1 (6 bases). This CDR3 region has 16 residues. V was cut by 0 bases and J by 0 bases, with 12 bases left in between. Germline CDR1 and CDR2: SGHNT and YYREEE (reference sequence). The CDR3: CASSLGQGRMNTEAFF. CDR3 nucleotide sequence: TGTGCCAGCAGCTTGGGGCAGGGGAGAATGAACACTGAAGCTTTCTTT.

The rearrangement links TRBV6-2 or TRBV6-3 to TRBJ2-2, with a possible D match to TRBD2 (5 bases). The CDR3 totals 15 residues. Trimming took 1 base from V and 4 from J, leaving 10 bases between them. Germline V gene sequence: CDR1 MNHEY, CDR2 SVGEGT. CDR3 sequence: CASSYFGGRTGELFF. The CDR3 DNA follows: TGTGCCAGCAGTTACTTCGGAGGACGCACCGGGGAGCTGTTTTTT.

This chain uses TRBV7-2 with TRBJ1-5; TRBD1 matches at 9 bases. J lost 0 bases, V lost 1 base, and 4 bases had no gene match. The CDR3 covers 17 residues. Germline CDR1 is SGHTA and CDR2 is FQGNSA. The CDR3 loop is CASSLVGQGHSNQPQHF. The CDR3 nucleotides are TGTGCCAGCAGCTTAGTGGGACAGGGACATAGCAATCAGCCCCAGCATTTT. The full variable domain, completed using reference TRBV7-2 and TRBJ1-5, is GAGVSQSPSNKVTEKGKDVELRCDPISGHTALYWYRQSLGQGLEFLIYFQGNSAPDKSGLPSDRFSAERTGGSVSTLTIQRTQQEDSAVYLCASSLVGQGHSNQPQHFGDGTRLSIL.

The V and J genes are TRBV24-1 and TRBJ1-2; 7 bases are a match to TRBD1. CDR3 length: 14 residues. With 4 bases clipped from V and 2 bases from J, the junction kept 3 bases outside the gene matches. Looked up from germline, CDR1 is KGHDR and CDR2 is SFDVKD. In nucleotides, the CDR3 is TGTGCCACCAGTGACTGGGACAGAAACTATGGCTACACCTTC. This encodes CATSDWDRNYGYTF.

The chain joins TRBV5-1 to TRBJ2-2, with 10 bases identical to TRBD2. CDR1 and CDR2 (germline): SGHRS, YFSETQ. The CDR3 runs to 18 residues. The V gene end was trimmed by 1 base and the J gene end by 4 bases; junction bases not matched to a gene: 10. The CDR3 DNA is TGCGCCAGCAGCTTGTTCCGGAGCCAGCGGGGGGGCACCGGGGAGCTGTTTTTT. It encodes CASSLFRSQRGGTGELFF.

There are a few counts of this clone. The V gene is TRBV27, the J gene TRBJ2-7; 8 bases are a match to TRBD1. Losses at the gene ends were 3 bases for V and 2 bases for J; bases not matched to a gene: 3. The length of the CDR3 is 14 residues. CDR1 and CDR2 (germline): MNHEY, SMNVEV (reference sequence). CDR3 residues: CASSFAGGTYEQYF. The CDR3 region has the DNA TGTGCCAGCAGTTTTGCAGGGGGCACCTACGAGCAGTACTTC.

This clone has just a few counts. CDR3 bases: TGTGCCAGCAGTTTATGGTCTAGCGGGGACACCGGGGAGCTGTTTTTT. Protein sequence: CASSLWSSGDTGELFF. V gene TRBV28 combines with J gene TRBJ2-2; 9 nucleotides agree with TRBD2. The length of the CDR3 is 16 residues. V was clipped by 0 bases and J by 3 bases; unmatched bases: 2. In germline, CDR1 is MDHEN, CDR2 SYDVKM.

The chain joins TRBV7-2 to TRBJ2-3, with TRBD2 as a possible D gene (6 bases). Trimming left V 8 bases short and J 6 bases short, with 15 bases between. This CDR3 has 13 amino acids. The germline gives CDR1 SGHTA, CDR2 FQGNSA. The CDR3 sequence is CASSAGPPDTQYF. The DNA for the CDR3 is TGTGCCAGCTCGGCGGGGCCGCCCGATACGCAGTATTTT.

This rearrangement joins TRBV7-8 to TRBJ1-5; D may be TRBD1 (5 bases). V lost 0 bases and J 0 bases, leaving 18 bases between the germline ends. The CDR3 covers 19 residues. Germline values: CDR1 SGHVS, CDR2 FQNEAQ. DNA of the CDR3: TGTGCCAGCAGCTTAGCTATACCGTTACGACAGAATAGCAATCAGCCCCAGCATTTT. Its translation: CASSLAIPLRQNSNQPQHF.

Of note for this clone: Other nucleotide sequences from this sample produce the same CDR3. This chain joins TRBV18 and TRBJ1-2; 9 nucleotides align to TRBD1. Trimming took 3 bases from V and 6 from J; bases not matched to a gene: 2. The CDR3 extends over 13 amino acids. In germline, CDR1 is KGHSH, CDR2 LQKENI. In DNA, the CDR3 is TGTGCCAGCTCACCCAGGACAGGGGATGGCTACACCTTC. Residues: CASSPRTGDGYTF.

The CDR3 here is CASTVGGNQPQHF. The CDR3, as DNA: TGTGCCAGCACCGTAGGGGGCAATCAGCCCCAGCATTTT. The rearrangement uses TRBV12-3 or TRBV12-4 and TRBJ1-5; possibly TRBD1 for D (5 bases). V was clipped by 7 bases and J by 2 bases, with 9 bases between them. The CDR3 extends over 13 amino acids.